This TCR beta chain was documented in a study of T cell responses to AZD1222 COVID-19 vaccine. Points from the study as a whole: Spike-specific TCR breadth rose after two AZD1222 doses, and depth rose as well. The donors showed a predominance of white British ancestry and of females, with possible underestimation of clonal diversity. Seropositive AZD1222 recipients at baseline numbered only five or six.

This table comes from immunoSEQ multiplex PCR, and its TCRdb copy is limited to in-frame clones, with some not included. The sample comprises about 120,000 clones, roughly 92% of which are singletons, and 2% to 2.5% rests with the top ten. V was pared by 3 bases and J by 5 bases, with 17 bases between. CDR3 length: 16 amino acids. Germline V gene data show CDR1 as SNHLY and CDR2 as FYNNEI. Second-dose recipients at about 4 or about 12 weeks were treated as one pooled group. On this clone itself: Its antigen is as yet unknown.

The input for sequencing was peripheral blood, taken 28 days after the second AZD1222 dose. The chain combines TRBV2 with TRBJ2-1, with D tentatively TRBD2 (5 bases). The sequence was obtained from an adult who received the AZD1222 COVID-19 vaccine. CDR3 sequence reads: CASSETRAGQHNEQFF. The CDR3 nucleotides read TGTGCCAGCAGTGAGACGAGGGCAGGCCAGCACAATGAGCAGTTCTTC. Full variable domain (missing parts from reference TRBV2 and TRBJ2-1): EPEVTQTPSHQVTQMGQEVILRCVPISNHLYFYWYRQILGQKVEFLVSFYNNEISEKSEIFDDQFSVERPDGSNFTLKIRSTKLEDSAMYFCASSETRAGQHNEQFFGPGTRLTVL.